The source of this T cell receptor (beta chain) is a study of blood T cell repertoires in COVID-19. In the study overall: Sample material is recorded as cDNA or gDNA derived from T cells, B-cell-depleted T cells, or PBMCs.

Looked up from germline, CDR1 is SGHTA and CDR2 is FQGNSA. The J segment lost 8 bases and the V segment lost 1 base, leaving 8 bases of the junction unmatched. The CDR3 sequence is 16 residues long. Sequencing used immunoSEQ multiplex PCR; TCRdb keeps in-frame clones, though not all of them. Of about 180,000 clones listed, roughly 84% are singletons. Sequencing was carried out using peripheral blood. This TCR came from a person between 65 and 79 years old with COVID-19, enrolled during active disease. The chain employs TRBV7-2 and TRBJ1-4, with TRBD1 identical over 9 bases. The CDR3 DNA reads as TGTGCCAGCAGCTTAGGATCAACAGGGGGCGCGGAAAAACTGTTTTTT. This gives the protein CASSLGSTGGAEKLFF. Filled out from reference TRBV7-2 and TRBJ1-4, the complete variable domain reads GAGVSQSPSNKVTEKGKDVELRCDPISGHTALYWYRQSLGQGLEFLIYFQGNSAPDKSGLPSDRFSAERTGGSVSTLTIQRTQQEDSAVYLCASSLGSTGGAEKLFFGSGTQLSVL.